This TCR beta chain was observed in a study of blood T cell repertoires in COVID-19. In the authors' workflow: Amplification of reference gene primers provided the estimated nucleated cell counts. Clones were read by immunoSEQ multiplex PCR, and TCRdb kept only the in-frame ones, dropping some. V, J and clone size are those of that table, while D and trimming were read from the DNA. Counted here are under 250,000 clones, 83% occurring once; the ten biggest clones make up roughly 5.5%. Trimming at V came to 2 bases and at J to 3 bases, leaving 6 bases not matched to a gene. Germline V gene sequence: CDR1 MRHNA, CDR2 SNTAGT. The CDR3 extends over 16 amino acids.

The TCR comes from a human donor in a cohort sampled during active COVID-19. The sample was peripheral blood. The chain uses TRBV6-4 and TRBJ2-5, with 10 nucleotides matching TRBD1. The CDR3, as DNA: TGTGCCAGCAGTGACAGAGGGACAGGGGAGAAAGAGACCCAGTACTTC. Amino acids: CASSDRGTGEKETQYF.